A single sample is the source of the 14 T cell receptor beta chains below, sequenced in a study of blood T cells in healthy people across ages. A second PCR of 7 to 11 cycles used a sample-barcoded 5' primer and a J-beta primer mix. TCRdb called the 5' RACE reads again in MiXCR, with one record for every CDR3 protein. The sample lists 800,000 to 900,000 distinct CDR3 sequences; around 62% were seen once. What was sequenced was blood. The receptors here all came from a man aged 25 to 40 in good health.

The chain couples TRBV7-6 to TRBJ2-7; 7 positions match TRBD2. With V trimmed by 4 bases and J by 5 bases, 11 bases remained unmatched. This CDR3 comprises 15 residues. Germline assignment: CDR1 SGHVS and CDR2 FNYEAQ. CDR3 coding DNA: TGTGCCAGCAGCTCGGAACCGGGACTACAAAACGAGCAGTACTTC. Translated, it gives CASSSEPGLQNEQYF.

This clonotype was detected a few times. The chain combines TRBV7-9 with TRBJ2-4; no clear D gene. Trimming left V 5 bases short and J 13 bases short, with 15 bases between. Germline CDR1 is SEHNR and CDR2 is FQNEAQ (reference sequence). The CDR3 contains 12 residues. As DNA, the CDR3 is TGTGCCAGCAGCCCCGGCTACCCAGAGCAGTACTTC. It translates to CASSPGYPEQYF.

The V and J genes are TRBV9 and TRBJ2-7; D uncertain. The germline V gene encodes CDR1 SGDLS and CDR2 YYNGEE. V was shortened by 6 bases and J by 5 bases, with 15 bases between the two germline ends. The length of the CDR3 is 13 residues. This CDR3 reads CASIPEVYNEQYF. DNA for the CDR3: TGTGCCAGCATACCGGAAGTTTATAACGAGCAGTACTTC.

The V gene is TRBV9, the J gene TRBJ2-4; D tentatively reads TRBD1 or TRBD2 (5 bases each). This CDR3 region has 13 residues. From germline, CDR1 is SGDLS and CDR2 YYNGEE. The germline V and J ends were trimmed by 0 bases and 13 bases, with 14 bases remaining between them. The CDR3 DNA is TGTGCCAGCAGCGTAGCAGGGCGAGGGGAGCAGTACTTC. Translation gives CASSVAGRGEQYF.

This clonotype has a handful of counts. The chain is built from TRBV12-3 or TRBV12-4 and TRBJ2-3, with TRBD2 matching 11 bases. The CDR3 extends over 15 amino acids. The trim removed 8 bases at V and 0 bases at J, leaving 4 bases unmatched. DNA for the CDR3: TGTGCCAGCTGCTTAGCGGGGGGGAGCACAGATACGCAGTATTTT. Protein: CASCLAGGSTDTQYF.

J is TRBJ2-1 and V is TRBV15; TRBD2 matches 8 bases. The CDR3 loop spans 20 amino acids. Germline V gives CDR1 LNHNV, CDR2 YYDKDF (reference sequence). The junction had 16 bases not matched to a gene; V was cut back by 3 bases and J by 0 bases. DNA of the CDR3: TGTGCCACCAGCAGGTCGCGGGGGGCCTCACTCGCGAGCTCCTACAATGAGCAGTTCTTC. It codes for CATSRSRGASLASSYNEQFF.

The chain uses TRBV7-9 and TRBJ1-6; D ambiguous. V was cut by 4 bases and J by 4 bases, with 5 bases left in between. Per germline, CDR1 SEHNR and CDR2 FQNEAQ (reference sequence). The CDR3 spans 13 residues. The CDR3 reads CASSSSYNSPLHF. CDR3 DNA: TGTGCCAGCAGCTCCAGTTATAATTCACCCCTCCACTTT. The whole variable domain, filled in from reference TRBV7-9 and TRBJ1-6, reads DTGVSQNPRHKITKRGQNVTFRCDPISEHNRLYWYRQTLGQGPEFLTYFQNEAQLEKSRLLSDRFSAERPKGSFSTLEIQRTEQGDSAMYLCASSSSYNSPLHFGNGTRLTVT.

The chain has TRBV28 and TRBJ2-7; 9 bases map to TRBD2. The length of the CDR3 is 17 residues. In germline, CDR1 is MDHEN, CDR2 SYDVKM. Trimming removed 6 bases from V and 3 bases from J; junction bases left unmatched: 15. The CDR3 protein is CASSSRGAGGSYYEQYF. For the CDR3, the DNA is TGTGCCAGCAGCTCCCGAGGAGCGGGGGGCTCATACTACGAGCAGTACTTC.

The table lists this clonotype with a count of one. V is TRBV12-3 or TRBV12-4 and J is TRBJ2-3; 10 nucleotides align to TRBD2. The trim removed 6 bases at V and 3 bases at J, leaving 12 bases unmatched. This CDR3 spans 17 amino acids. The CDR3 protein is CASSRGWASGGTDTQYF. The CDR3 nucleotides read TGTGCCAGCAGCCGGGGGTGGGCTAGCGGGGGTACAGATACGCAGTATTTT.

In its sample, this clonotype was seen a few times. The chain joins TRBV6-2 or TRBV6-3 to TRBJ2-7; the D is unclear. Trimming took 6 bases from V and 0 from J, leaving 12 bases between them. Germline V CDR1 and CDR2: MNHEY, SVGEGT. The CDR3 covers 14 residues. CDR3 sequence (DNA): TGTGCCAGCAGGGATTTTCGCGCCTCCTACGAGCAGTACTTC. Residues: CASRDFRASYEQYF.

The chain combines TRBV10-3 with TRBJ1-5, with D hard to call. Germline CDR1 reads ENHRY; CDR2 reads SYGVKD. The CDR3 runs 15 residues. Trimming cost V 3 bases and J 6 bases, with 15 bases left between them. Here the CDR3 reads CAISDMGIARQPQHF. In nucleotides, the CDR3 is TGTGCCATCAGTGATATGGGGATAGCCCGTCAGCCCCAGCATTTT.

This chain connects TRBV20-1 to TRBJ2-1, with D perhaps matching TRBD1 (6 bases). The germline gives CDR1 DFQATT, CDR2 SNEGSKA (reference sequence). Trimming stripped 6 bases from V and 7 bases from J, with 13 bases between. The CDR3 sequence is 12 residues long. The chain's CDR3 is CSAGGTGNEQFF. The DNA of the CDR3 is TGCAGTGCAGGGGGAACTGGAAATGAGCAGTTCTTC.

This chain connects TRBV10-3 to TRBJ2-5; D tentatively reads TRBD1 or TRBD2 (5 bases each). This CDR3 contains 14 residues. V was shortened by 7 bases and J by 2 bases, with 14 bases between the two germline ends. Germline V gene data show CDR1 as ENHRY and CDR2 as SYGVKD. The CDR3 nucleotides read TGTGCCATCAAGGGAGAGGGGTGGCAAGAGACCCAGTACTTC. Protein: CAIKGEGWQETQYF.

This sequence joins TRBV29-1 and TRBJ2-5, with D perhaps matching TRBD2 (6 bases). Germline values: CDR1 SQVTM, CDR2 ANQGSEA. The CDR3 extends over 14 amino acids. V lost 7 bases and J 4 bases, leaving 19 bases between the germline ends. CDR3: CSASRGTGGETQYF. DNA for the CDR3: TGCAGCGCCTCTCGGGGGACTGGAGGAGAGACCCAGTACTTC.